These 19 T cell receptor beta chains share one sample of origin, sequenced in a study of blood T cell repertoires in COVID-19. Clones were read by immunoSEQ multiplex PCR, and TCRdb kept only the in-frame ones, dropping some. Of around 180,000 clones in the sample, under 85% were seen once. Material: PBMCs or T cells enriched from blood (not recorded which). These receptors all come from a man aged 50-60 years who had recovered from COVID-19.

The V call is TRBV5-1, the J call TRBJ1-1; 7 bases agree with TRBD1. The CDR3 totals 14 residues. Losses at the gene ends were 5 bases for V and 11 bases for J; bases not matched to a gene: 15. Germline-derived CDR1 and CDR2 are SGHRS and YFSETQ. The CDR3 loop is CASRSLVLQGPAFF. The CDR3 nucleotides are TGCGCCAGCAGGTCATTGGTACTACAGGGGCCGGCTTTCTTT.

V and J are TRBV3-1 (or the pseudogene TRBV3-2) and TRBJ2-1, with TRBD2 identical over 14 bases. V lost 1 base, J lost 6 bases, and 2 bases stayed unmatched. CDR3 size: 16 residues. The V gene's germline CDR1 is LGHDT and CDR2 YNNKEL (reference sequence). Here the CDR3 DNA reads TGTGCCAGCAGCCAAGGACTAGCGGGGGGGCGCAATGAGCAGTTCTTC. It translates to CASSQGLAGGRNEQFF.

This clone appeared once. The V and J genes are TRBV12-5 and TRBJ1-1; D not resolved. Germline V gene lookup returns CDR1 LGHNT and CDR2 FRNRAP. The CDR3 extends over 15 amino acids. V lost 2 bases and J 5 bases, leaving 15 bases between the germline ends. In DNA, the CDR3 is TGTGCTAGTGGTTTGAATGGTGGGAGAAATACTGAAGCTTTCTTT. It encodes CASGLNGGRNTEAFF. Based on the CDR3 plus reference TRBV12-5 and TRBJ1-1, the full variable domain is DARVTQTPRHKVTEMGQEVTMRCQPILGHNTVFWYRQTMMQGLELLAYFRNRAPLDDSGMPKDRFSAEMPDATLATLKIQPSEPRDSAVYFCASGLNGGRNTEAFFGQGTRLTVV.

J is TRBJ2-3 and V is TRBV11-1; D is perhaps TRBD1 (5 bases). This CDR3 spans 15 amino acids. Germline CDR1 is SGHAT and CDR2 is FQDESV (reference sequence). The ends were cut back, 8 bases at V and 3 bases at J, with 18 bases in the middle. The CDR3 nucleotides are TGTGCCAGCGCTTTGATGGGCCAGGGTACAGATACGCAGTATTTT. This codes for CASALMGQGTDTQYF.

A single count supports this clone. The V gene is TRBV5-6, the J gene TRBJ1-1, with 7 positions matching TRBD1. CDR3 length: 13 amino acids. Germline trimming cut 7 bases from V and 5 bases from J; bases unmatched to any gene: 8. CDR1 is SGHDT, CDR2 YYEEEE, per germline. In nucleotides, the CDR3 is TGTGCCAGCGGGACAGACCCGATTACTGAAGCTTTCTTT. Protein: CASGTDPITEAFF. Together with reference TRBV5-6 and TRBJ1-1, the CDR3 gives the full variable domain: DAGVTQSPTHLIKTRGQQVTLRCSPKSGHDTVSWYQQALGQGPQFIFQYYEEEERQRGNFPDRFSGHQFPNYSSELNVNALLLGDSALYLCASGTDPITEAFFGQGTRLTVV.

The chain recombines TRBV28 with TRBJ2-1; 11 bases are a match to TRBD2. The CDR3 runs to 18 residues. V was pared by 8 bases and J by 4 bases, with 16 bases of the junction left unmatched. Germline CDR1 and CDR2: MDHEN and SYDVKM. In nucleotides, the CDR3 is TGTGCCAGCCTAGGGGCTAGCGGGGGGCTTAGCCTTTACAATGAGCAGTTCTTC. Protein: CASLGASGGLSLYNEQFF.

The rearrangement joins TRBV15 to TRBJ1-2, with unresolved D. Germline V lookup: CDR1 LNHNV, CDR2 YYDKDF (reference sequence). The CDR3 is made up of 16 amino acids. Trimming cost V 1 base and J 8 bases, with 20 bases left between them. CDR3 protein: CATSRVQQTTLGGYTF. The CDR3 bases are TGTGCCACCAGCAGAGTACAGCAAACAACGCTCGGAGGCTACACCTTC.

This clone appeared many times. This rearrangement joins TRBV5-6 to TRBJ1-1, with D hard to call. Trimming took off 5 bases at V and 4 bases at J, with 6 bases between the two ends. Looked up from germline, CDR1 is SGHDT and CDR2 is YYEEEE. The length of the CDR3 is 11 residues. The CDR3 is CASRRFTEAFF. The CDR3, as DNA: TGTGCCAGCAGGAGGTTCACTGAAGCTTTCTTT.

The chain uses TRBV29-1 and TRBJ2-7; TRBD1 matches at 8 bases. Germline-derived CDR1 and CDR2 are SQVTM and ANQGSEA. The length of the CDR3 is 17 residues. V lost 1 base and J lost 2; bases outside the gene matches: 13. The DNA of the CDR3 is TGCAGCGTTGAAGCCGGGACAGGCGCGGGAACTACCTACGAGCAGTACTTC. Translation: CSVEAGTGAGTTYEQYF.

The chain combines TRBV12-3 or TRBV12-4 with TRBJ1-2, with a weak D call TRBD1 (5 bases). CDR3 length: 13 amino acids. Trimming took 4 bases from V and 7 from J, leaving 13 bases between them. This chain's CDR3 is CASSSGGATGYTF. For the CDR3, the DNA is TGTGCCAGCAGTTCCGGTGGGGCGACTGGCTACACCTTC.

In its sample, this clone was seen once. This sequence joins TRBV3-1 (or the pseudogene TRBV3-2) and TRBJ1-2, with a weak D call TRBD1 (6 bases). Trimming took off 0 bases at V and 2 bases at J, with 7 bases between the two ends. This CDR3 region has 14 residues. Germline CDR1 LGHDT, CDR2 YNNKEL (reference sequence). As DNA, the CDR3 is TGTGCCAGCAGCCAAGAAGGGGGAAACTATGGCTACACCTTC. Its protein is CASSQEGGNYGYTF.

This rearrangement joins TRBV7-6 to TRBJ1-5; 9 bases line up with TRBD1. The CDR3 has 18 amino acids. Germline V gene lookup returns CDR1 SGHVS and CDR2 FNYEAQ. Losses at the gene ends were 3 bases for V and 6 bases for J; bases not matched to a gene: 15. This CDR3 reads CASSLNSGQGGKGQPQHF. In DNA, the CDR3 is TGTGCCAGCAGCTTGAATTCGGGACAGGGTGGTAAAGGTCAGCCCCAGCATTTT. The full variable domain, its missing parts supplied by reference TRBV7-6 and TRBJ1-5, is GAGVSQSPRYKVTKRGQDVALRCDPISGHVSLYWYRQALGQGPEFLTYFNYEAQQDKSGLPNDRFSAERPEGSISTLTIQRTEQRDSAMYRCASSLNSGQGGKGQPQHFGDGTRLSIL.

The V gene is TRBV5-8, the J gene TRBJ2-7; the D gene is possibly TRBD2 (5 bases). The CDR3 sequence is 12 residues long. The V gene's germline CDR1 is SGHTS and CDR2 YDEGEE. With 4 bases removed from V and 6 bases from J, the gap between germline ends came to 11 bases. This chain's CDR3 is CASSRRVSEQYF. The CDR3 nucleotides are TGTGCCAGCAGCAGGCGGGTATCCGAGCAGTACTTC. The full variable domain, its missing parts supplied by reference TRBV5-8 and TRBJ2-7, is EAGVTQSPTHLIKTRGQQATLRCSPISGHTSVYWYQQALGLGLQFLLWYDEGEERNRGNFPPRFSGRQFPNYSSELNVNALELEDSALYLCASSRRVSEQYFGPGTRLTVT.

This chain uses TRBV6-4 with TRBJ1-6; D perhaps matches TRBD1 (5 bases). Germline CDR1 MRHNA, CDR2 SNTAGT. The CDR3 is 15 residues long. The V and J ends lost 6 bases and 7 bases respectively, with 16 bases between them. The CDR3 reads CASRKGSGSNSPLHF. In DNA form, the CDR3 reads TGTGCCAGCAGGAAGGGTTCAGGGTCCAATTCACCCCTCCACTTT.

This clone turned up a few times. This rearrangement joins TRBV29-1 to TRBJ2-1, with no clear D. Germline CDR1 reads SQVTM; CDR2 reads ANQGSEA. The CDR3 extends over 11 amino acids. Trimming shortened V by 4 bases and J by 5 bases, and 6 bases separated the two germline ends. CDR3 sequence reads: CSVVTDNEQFF. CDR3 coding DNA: TGCAGCGTTGTTACAGACAATGAGCAGTTCTTC.

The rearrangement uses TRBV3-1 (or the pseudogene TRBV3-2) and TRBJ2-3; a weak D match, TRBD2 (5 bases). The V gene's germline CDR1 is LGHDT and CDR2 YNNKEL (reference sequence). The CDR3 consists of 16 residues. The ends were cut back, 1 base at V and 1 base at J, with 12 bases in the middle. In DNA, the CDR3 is TGTGCCAGCAGCCAAGGCCCGGGGTTGGGCACAGATACGCAGTATTTT. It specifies CASSQGPGLGTDTQYF.

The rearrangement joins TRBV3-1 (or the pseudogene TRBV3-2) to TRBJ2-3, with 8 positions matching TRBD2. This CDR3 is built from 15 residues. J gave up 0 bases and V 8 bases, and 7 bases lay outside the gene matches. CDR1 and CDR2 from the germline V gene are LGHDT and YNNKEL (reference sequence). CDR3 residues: CASCPRGGSTDTQYF. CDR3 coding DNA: TGTGCCAGCTGCCCCCGGGGGGGGAGCACAGATACGCAGTATTTT.

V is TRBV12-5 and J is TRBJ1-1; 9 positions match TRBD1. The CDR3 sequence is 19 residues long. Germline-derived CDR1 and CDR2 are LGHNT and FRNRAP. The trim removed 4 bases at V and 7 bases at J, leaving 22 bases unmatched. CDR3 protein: CASGSPSALRTGGLYEAFF. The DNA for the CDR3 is TGTGCTAGTGGTTCCCCCTCGGCCCTTCGTACAGGGGGCTTGTATGAAGCTTTCTTT.

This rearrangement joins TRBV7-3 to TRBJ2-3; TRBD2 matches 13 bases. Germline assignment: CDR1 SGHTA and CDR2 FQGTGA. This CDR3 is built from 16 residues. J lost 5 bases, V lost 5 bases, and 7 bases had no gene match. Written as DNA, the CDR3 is TGTGCCAGCAGCCTTAGACTAGCGGGGGGCCTAGATACGCAGTATTTT. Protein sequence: CASSLRLAGGLDTQYF. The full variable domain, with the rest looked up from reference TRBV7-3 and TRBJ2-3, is GAGVSQTPSNKVTEKGKYVELRCDPISGHTALYWYRQSLGQGPEFLIYFQGTGAADDSGLPNDRFFAVRPEGSVSTLKIQRTERGDSAVYLCASSLRLAGGLDTQYFGPGTRLTVL.